This TCR beta chain is from a study of shared clonotypes between healthy human individuals. Original methodology: Filtering differed for immunoSEQ, which gave only junction sequences without quality scores. Using immunoSEQ multiplex PCR, the repertoire was profiled, and TCRdb retains in-frame clones only, with some absent. V and J calls and clone size are given by that table; D and trimming were obtained from the DNA. The sample shows 2.5 million or so clones, about 92% of them seen only once. This clone turned up a few times. The CDR3 is 15 residues long. V dropped 2 bases and J dropped 6 bases, with 11 bases sitting between them. Germline V gene lookup returns CDR1 MNHEY and CDR2 SVGAGI.

The TCR sequence derives from a man between 18 and 29 years old in good health. The rearrangement links TRBV6-5 to TRBJ1-6; tentative D call: TRBD1 (6 bases). The material sequenced was naive CD4+ T cells sorted from blood. Subset reported: CD45RA+ positively selected. The CDR3 spells CASSYRGLANSPLHF. Written as DNA, the CDR3 is TGTGCCAGCAGTTACAGGGGGTTGGCTAATTCACCCCTCCACTTT.